These T cell receptor beta chains were read from a single sample in a study of blood T cell repertoires in COVID-19. The data were produced by immunoSEQ multiplex PCR, yet TCRdb's version contains in-frame clones alone and is incomplete. This table has about 110,000 clones, less than 90% appearing once. The sequenced sample consisted of peripheral blood. These TCRs come from a woman in her sixties with acute or convalescent COVID-19. Each CDR3 is given with its conserved first and last residue. A D gene is named only where the DNA matches it firmly. The size of a clone is reported for some rows only, either as once, few or many, or as a class for expanded clones.

cdr3_nt,cdr3_aa,v_call,d_call,j_call,clone_size
TGTGCCAGCAGTCCACCCGCTAGCAATGAGCAGTTCTTC,CASSPPASNEQFF,TRBV7-3,.,TRBJ2-1,once
TGTGCCAGCAGTTGGGACAGGGGTTTTTCACCCCTCCACTTT,CASSWDRGFSPLHF,TRBV27,TRBD1,TRBJ1-6,.
TGTGCCAGCAGCTTGGGCGGGAGGGGGCAGATGAATGAGCAGTTCTTC,CASSLGGRGQMNEQFF,TRBV11-1,TRBD2,TRBJ2-1,.
TGTGCCAGCAGCTTGTTTGGGGGCCAGCCCCAGCATTTT,CASSLFGGQPQHF,TRBV11-2,.,TRBJ1-5,.
TGTGCCAGCAGTTACCAGACAGGGACAACCGGGGAGCTGTTTTTT,CASSYQTGTTGELFF,TRBV6-5,TRBD1,TRBJ2-2,few
TGCGCCAGCAGCGCGGACAGATCCTACAATGAGCAGTTCTTC,CASSADRSYNEQFF,TRBV5-1,.,TRBJ2-1,.
TGTGCCAGTAGCCAAGGGGTGTGGGGCGCCTCCTACAATGAGCAGTTCTTC,CASSQGVWGASYNEQFF,TRBV19,.,TRBJ2-1,few
TGTGCCAGCAGTGCGACAGGTTCGAACACTGAAGCTTTCTTT,CASSATGSNTEAFF,TRBV25-1,.,TRBJ1-1,.
TGTGCCACCAGTGACCCGACGGGAACGCAGTACTTC,CATSDPTGTQYF,TRBV24-1,.,TRBJ2-7,.
TGTGCCAGCAGTTTACTCGTAGCCGGGGAGCTGTTTTTT,CASSLLVAGELFF,TRBV12-3/TRBV12-4,.,TRBJ2-2,.
TGTGCCAGCAGCTCCCGTGGAGGCCGCGGGGAAAAACTGTTTTTT,CASSSRGGRGEKLFF,TRBV3-1/TRBV3-2,.,TRBJ1-4,.
TGTGCCAGTAGTACCGAAATGACAGGCGCTAACTATGGCTACACCTTC,CASSTEMTGANYGYTF,TRBV19,.,TRBJ1-2,.
TGTGCCAGCAGCGTCGGACAGCAAGAGACCCAGTACTTC,CASSVGQQETQYF,TRBV7-3,.,TRBJ2-5,.
TGCAGCGTTGTGTTTGGTCGCCATCTACTAGCCAAAAACATTCAGTACTTC,CSVVFGRHLLAKNIQYF,TRBV29-1,.,TRBJ2-4,.
TGTGCCAGCAGTTACGCAGGGGGGAACACTGAAGCTTTCTTT,CASSYAGGNTEAFF,TRBV6-5,TRBD1,TRBJ1-1,.
TGTGCCAGTAGTATAGATGGGAACAGGCCTCCTTATGGCTACACCTTC,CASSIDGNRPPYGYTF,TRBV19,.,TRBJ1-2,few
TGCGCCAGCAGCACGGGACAGCCGAGCTCCTACAATGAGCAGTTCTTC,CASSTGQPSSYNEQFF,TRBV5-1,TRBD1,TRBJ2-1,.